This T cell receptor (beta chain) was retrieved from a study of T cells after yellow fever vaccination. The study's findings and limits: Contamination of FACS-sorted repertoires by abundant clonotypes from the bulk population could occur. After the booster, 96% of CD4 and about nine tenths of CD8 primary-response clones were re-detected.

Synthesis of TCR cDNA relied on 5'RACE template switching, which attached a universal primer site and UMIs. TCRdb redid the calling of the 5' RACE reads with MiXCR, one entry per CDR3 protein. The table shows about 26,000 distinct CDR3 sequences, with 4% to 5% occurring only once. V lost 3 bases and J lost 0; bases outside the gene matches: 6. This CDR3 spans 16 amino acids. Germline lookup yields CDR1 SEHNR and CDR2 FQNEAQ (reference sequence). This clonotype was counted at least ten times. The sequence was collected from a man between 18 and 35 years old who received the YFV17D yellow fever vaccine. The rearrangement links TRBV7-9 to TRBJ2-7; the match to TRBD1 covers 9 bases. This specimen was PBMCs, either bulk or a sorted T-cell subset (CD4+, CD8+, memory, or dextramer-sorted; not recorded which), taken on the day of the yellow fever booster vaccination. The DNA of the CDR3 is TGTGCCAGCAGCTTGGGGGGGACAGGGAGCTCCTACGAGCAGTACGTC. Its translation: CASSLGGTGSSYEQYV.